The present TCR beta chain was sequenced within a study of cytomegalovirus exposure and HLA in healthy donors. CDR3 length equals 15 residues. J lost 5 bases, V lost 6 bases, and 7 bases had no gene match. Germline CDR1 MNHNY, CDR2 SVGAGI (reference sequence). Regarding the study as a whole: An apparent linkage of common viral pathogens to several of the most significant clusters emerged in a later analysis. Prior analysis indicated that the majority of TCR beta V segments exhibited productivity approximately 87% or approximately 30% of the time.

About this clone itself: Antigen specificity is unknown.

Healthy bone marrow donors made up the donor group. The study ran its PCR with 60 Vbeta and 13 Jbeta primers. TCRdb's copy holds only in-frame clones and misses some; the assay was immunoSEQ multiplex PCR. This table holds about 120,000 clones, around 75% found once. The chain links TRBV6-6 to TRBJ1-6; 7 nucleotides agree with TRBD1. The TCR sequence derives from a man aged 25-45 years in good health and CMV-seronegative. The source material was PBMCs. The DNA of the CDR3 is TGTGCCAGCAGACCGCAGACAGGGAATAATTCACCCCTCCACTTT. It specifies CASRPQTGNNSPLHF.